This TCR beta chain was captured by sequencing in a study of T cell clonotyping in hematopoietic cell transplantation. The time point is: recipient sample about 28 days before transplant, after cytoreduction. Using immunoSEQ multiplex PCR, the repertoire was profiled, and TCRdb retains in-frame clones only, with some absent. This table has about 38,000 clones, about 95% appearing once. Germline lookup yields CDR1 MNHEY and CDR2 SMNVEV (reference sequence). CDR3 length: 13 residues. The J segment lost 5 bases and the V segment lost 5 bases, leaving 2 bases of the junction unmatched. This sequence joins TRBV27 and TRBJ1-5; the match to TRBD1 covers 8 bases. This specimen was peripheral blood mononuclear cells, taken before stem cell transplant. This clonotype was obtained from a man in his forties or fifties with chronic myeloid leukemia. Some clones in this sample may be carry-over from other donors' samples. CDR3 protein: CASSKDRDQPQHF. CDR3 sequence (DNA): TGTGCCAGCAGTAAGGACAGGGATCAGCCCCAGCATTTT.